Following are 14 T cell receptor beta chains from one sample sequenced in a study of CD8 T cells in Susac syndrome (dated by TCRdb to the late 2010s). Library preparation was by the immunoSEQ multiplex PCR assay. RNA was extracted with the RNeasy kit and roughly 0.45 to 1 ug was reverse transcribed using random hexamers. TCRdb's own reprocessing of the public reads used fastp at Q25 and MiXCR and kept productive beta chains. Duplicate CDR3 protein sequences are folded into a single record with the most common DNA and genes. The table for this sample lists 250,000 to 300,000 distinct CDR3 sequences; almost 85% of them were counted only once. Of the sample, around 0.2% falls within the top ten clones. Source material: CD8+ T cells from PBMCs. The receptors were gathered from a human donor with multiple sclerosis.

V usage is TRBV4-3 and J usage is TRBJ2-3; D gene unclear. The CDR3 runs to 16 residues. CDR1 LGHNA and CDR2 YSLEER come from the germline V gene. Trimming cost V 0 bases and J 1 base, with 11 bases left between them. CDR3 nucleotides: TGCGCCAGCAGCCAAGAAGGGCTCGGAGGCACAGATACGCAGTATTTT. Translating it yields CASSQEGLGGTDTQYF.

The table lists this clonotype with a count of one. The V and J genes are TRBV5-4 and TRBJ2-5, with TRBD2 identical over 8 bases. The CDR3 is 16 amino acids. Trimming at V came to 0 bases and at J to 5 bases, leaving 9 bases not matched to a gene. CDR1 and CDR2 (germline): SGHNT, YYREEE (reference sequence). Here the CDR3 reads CASSLEGLGLSETQYF. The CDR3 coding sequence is TGTGCCAGCAGCTTGGAGGGACTAGGGCTGTCGGAGACCCAGTACTTC.

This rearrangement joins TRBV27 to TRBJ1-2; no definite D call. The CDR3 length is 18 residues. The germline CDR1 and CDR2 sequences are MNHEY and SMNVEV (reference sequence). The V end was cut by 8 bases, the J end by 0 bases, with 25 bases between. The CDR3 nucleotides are TGTGCCAGCTTAGGGTTCGGCGACGAAACTTATACTAACTATGGCTACACCTTC. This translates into CASLGFGDETYTNYGYTF.

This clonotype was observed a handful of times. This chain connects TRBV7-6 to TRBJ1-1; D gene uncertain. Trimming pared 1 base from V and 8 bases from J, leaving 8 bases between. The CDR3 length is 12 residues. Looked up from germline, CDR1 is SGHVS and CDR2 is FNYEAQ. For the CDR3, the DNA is TGTGCCAGCAGCTTAGGGGTGGACGAAGCTTTCTTT. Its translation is CASSLGVDEAFF.

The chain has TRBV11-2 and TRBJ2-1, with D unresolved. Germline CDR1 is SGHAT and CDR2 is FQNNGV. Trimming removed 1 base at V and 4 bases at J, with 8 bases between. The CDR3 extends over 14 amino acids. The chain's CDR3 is CASSLGAEYNEQFF. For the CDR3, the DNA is TGTGCCAGCAGCTTAGGGGCGGAGTACAATGAGCAGTTCTTC.

In DNA form, the CDR3 reads TGTGCCAGCAAACAGGAGACGTTCATCGGGGAGCTGTTTTTT. This codes for CASKQETFIGELFF. V and J are TRBV28 and TRBJ2-2, with D possibly matching TRBD1 (5 bases). V was shortened by 7 bases and J by 7 bases, with 16 bases between the two germline ends. There are 14 residues in the CDR3. Germline V gives CDR1 MDHEN, CDR2 SYDVKM.

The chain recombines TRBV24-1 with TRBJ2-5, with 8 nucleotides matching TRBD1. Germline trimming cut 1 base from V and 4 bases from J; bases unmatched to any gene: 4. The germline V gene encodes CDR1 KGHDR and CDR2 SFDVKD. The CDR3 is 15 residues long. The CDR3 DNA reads TGTGCCACCAGTGATTTCCAGGGGGCTTTAGAGACCCAGTACTTC. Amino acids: CATSDFQGALETQYF.

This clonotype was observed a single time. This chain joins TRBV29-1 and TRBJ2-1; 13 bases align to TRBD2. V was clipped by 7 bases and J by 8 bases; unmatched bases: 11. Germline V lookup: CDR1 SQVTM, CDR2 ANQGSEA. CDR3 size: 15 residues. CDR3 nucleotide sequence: TGCAGCGGCGACACTAGCGGGAGGGTCTGGGATGAGCAGTTCTTC. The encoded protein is CSGDTSGRVWDEQFF.

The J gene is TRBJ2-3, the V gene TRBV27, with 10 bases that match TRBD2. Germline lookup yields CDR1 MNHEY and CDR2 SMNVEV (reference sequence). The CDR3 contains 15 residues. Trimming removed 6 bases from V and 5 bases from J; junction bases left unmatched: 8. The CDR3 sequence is CASRFIAGGLDTQYF. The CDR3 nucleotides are TGTGCCAGCAGATTCATAGCGGGAGGTTTAGATACGCAGTATTTT.

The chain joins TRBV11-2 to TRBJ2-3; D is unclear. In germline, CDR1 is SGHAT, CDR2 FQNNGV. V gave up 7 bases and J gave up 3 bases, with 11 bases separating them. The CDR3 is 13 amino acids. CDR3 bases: TGTGCCAGCACCCCAGAGCTGACAGATACGCAGTATTTT. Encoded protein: CASTPELTDTQYF.

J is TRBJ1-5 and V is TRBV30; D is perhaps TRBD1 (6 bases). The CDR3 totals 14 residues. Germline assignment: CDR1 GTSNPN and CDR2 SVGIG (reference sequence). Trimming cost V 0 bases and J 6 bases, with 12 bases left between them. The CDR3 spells CAWSVLGHVQPQHF. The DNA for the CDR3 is TGTGCCTGGAGTGTCTTGGGACATGTTCAGCCCCAGCATTTT.

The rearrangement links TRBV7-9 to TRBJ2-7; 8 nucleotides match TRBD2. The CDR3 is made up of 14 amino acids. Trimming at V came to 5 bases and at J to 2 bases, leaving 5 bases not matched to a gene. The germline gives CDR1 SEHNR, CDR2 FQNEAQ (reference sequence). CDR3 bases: TGTGCCAGCAGCCCGCGGGGGGAGGCCTACGAGCAGTACTTC. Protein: CASSPRGEAYEQYF.

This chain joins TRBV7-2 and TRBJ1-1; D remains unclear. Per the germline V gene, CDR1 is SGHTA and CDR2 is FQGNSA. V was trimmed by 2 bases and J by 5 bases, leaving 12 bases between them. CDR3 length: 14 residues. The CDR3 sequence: CASSLQDLGTEAFF. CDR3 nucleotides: TGTGCCAGCAGCTTACAGGACCTGGGAACTGAAGCTTTCTTT.

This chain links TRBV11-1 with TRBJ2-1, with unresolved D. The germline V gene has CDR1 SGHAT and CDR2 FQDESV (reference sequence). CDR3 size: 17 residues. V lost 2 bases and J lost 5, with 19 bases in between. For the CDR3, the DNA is TGTGCCAGCAGCTTATTAGACTCCAATCGCCCCCACAATGAGCAGTTCTTC. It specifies CASSLLDSNRPHNEQFF.